The clone carrying this T cell receptor (beta chain) was recorded once. Its antigen is unknown. The data derive from a study of T cells in localized non-small cell lung cancer. TCRdb's table, derived via immunoSEQ multiplex PCR, lists solely in-frame clones and lacks some. Of tens of thousands of clones listed, about 80% were seen once; the top ten hold about 20%. Whole-study results and caveats: Sequencing was limited to one tumor region, leaving the possibility of heterogeneity open.

The material was peripheral blood, obtained before any cancer treatment. This receptor was taken from an older female donor with stage II squamous cell lung carcinoma.

The CDR3 loop reads CASSLLMGGGTDTQYF. The CDR3 DNA is TGTGCCAGCAGCCTCCTAATGGGCGGGGGGACAGATACGCAGTATTTT. The gene calls are TRBV9 and TRBJ2-3, with 8 nucleotides matching TRBD2. CDR1 SGDLS and CDR2 YYNGEE come from the germline V gene. J gave up 3 bases and V 4 bases, and 10 bases lay outside the gene matches. The CDR3 consists of 16 residues. Using reference TRBV9 and TRBJ2-3 for the parts outside the CDR3, the full variable domain is DSGVTQTPKHLITATGQRVTLRCSPRSGDLSVYWYQQSLDQGLQFLIQYYNGEERAKGNILERFSAQQFPDLHSELNLSSLELGDSALYFCASSLLMGGGTDTQYFGPGTRLTVL.